The clone carrying this T cell receptor (beta chain) has more than one count but fewer than ten. Trimming left V 4 bases short and J 4 bases short, with 13 bases between. The CDR3 spans 14 residues. CDR1 is KGHSH, CDR2 LQKENI, per germline. This sample is drawn from a study of T cell changes during pregnancy in multiple sclerosis. Sequencing was performed with immunoSEQ multiplex PCR; in TCRdb, only in-frame clones are kept and a portion is missing. Found here are 90,000 to 95,000 clones, around 93% of them singletons; the top ten hold roughly 2.4%. V usage is TRBV18 and J usage is TRBJ1-2; possible D gene TRBD1, 5 bases. The sample in question was peripheral blood, obtained in the third trimester of pregnancy. The TCR comes from a female donor with multiple sclerosis, enrolled in a pregnancy study. DNA for the CDR3: TGTGCCAGCTCACAGAAATTCGACAGCTATGGCTACACCTTC. It translates to CASSQKFDSYGYTF.